This TCR beta chain was recorded in a study of shared clonotypes between healthy human individuals. Germline trimming cut 8 bases from V and 5 bases from J; bases unmatched to any gene: 5. The germline V gene has CDR1 MDHEN and CDR2 SYDVKM. The CDR3 spans 12 residues. Over several immunoSEQ plates, each subset's genomic DNA was distributed in even portions. Some clones are missing from TCRdb's copy, which holds only in-frame ones; the method was immunoSEQ multiplex PCR. Of around 1.4 million clones listed, 98% to 99% are singletons. Sequences were obtained from naive CD4+ T cells sorted from blood. Regarding subset: CD45RA+ positively selected. The genes are TRBV28 and TRBJ2-5, with 7 nucleotides matching TRBD1. The clonotype was recovered from a man in his thirties or forties in good health. The CDR3 spells CASGTATETQYF. CDR3 coding DNA: TGTGCCAGCGGGACAGCCACGGAGACCCAGTACTTC.